Given below is one T cell receptor (beta chain) in context. The antigen it recognizes is unknown. Nothing much larger sits one base from this clone, and base qualities are not available. Using the deep immunoSEQ assay, multiplex PCR amplified TCR CDR3 regions from genomic DNA. Extracted genomic DNA from each cell subset was spread evenly across all wells of several immunoSEQ 96-well plates, with each plate serving as a replicate. Each replicate PCR for unsorted PBMC received about 300 ng genomic DNA, equal to 30,000 or so T cell genomes. Unsorted PBMC genomic DNA was sequenced across ten immunoSEQ deep assay plates. The purified libraries were quantified using a Qubit 3.0 fluorometer, sized with a Bioanalyzer 2100, and then quantified again using the KAPA Library Quantification kit. Every immunoSEQ 96-well plate was sequenced on a separate single-read 150-cycle Illumina NextSeq 550 flow cell. The authors' pipeline ran thus. The immunoSEQ output contained only junctional sequences without quality scores, so filtering could not match that applied to full-length reads. To assign V/J genes and CDR3, sequences were annotated using PyIR, a Python wrapper for IgBLAST v1.9, with IMGT germline references. Reads were filtered out if the reads had weak V/J assignments (E-value above 1e-6), no CDR3, stop codons, out-of-frame junctions, or ambiguous translated residues. V3J clonotypes were defined by identical inferred V gene, J gene, and CDR3 amino acid sequence. To compute the percentage overlap between repertoires, the number of shared unique clonotypes was divided by the size of the smaller repertoire. RTK rarefaction, the Chao1 estimator, and Recon v2.1 estimates of unobserved clonotypes were used to assess repertoire richness. Not all clones reach the TCRdb copy of this immuneACCESS table, which keeps in-frame sequences only. Checked studies attribute under half of the gap to unresolved V genes and leave the rest unexplained. The V and J calls and the clone size are those of that table, but D and trimming were determined from the DNA. Recorded for this sample are about 470,000 clones; around 79% of them occurred a single time. The top ten hold less than 15% of the sample.

These data originate in a study of shared clonotypes between healthy human individuals (dated by TCRdb to 2018 to 2021). About the study as a whole: The cohort included a few men and a couple of women between 18 and 49 years of age. To increase sequencing depth and limit assay-specific biases, TCR repertoire library preparation and sequencing were carried out by different laboratories using diverse techniques. To estimate repertoire size and how much clonotype sharing occurs between individuals, the study deeply sequenced the blood TCR repertoires of 5 or 6 healthy adults. Leukapheresis yielded between about 0.9 and 9 billion PBMCs per donor.

At the junction V is shortened by 6 bases and J by 8 bases; bases outside the gene matches: 4. From the cysteine up to the phenylalanine, the CDR3 has a length of 12 residues. Of the read, only the CDR3 DNA is kept; its 36 bases are in frame from base 1. CDR1 and CDR2 are drawn from the germline V gene: SNHLY, FYNNEI. The donors were healthy, HIV-negative adults who had no recently reported acute infections or vaccinations. Only Caucasian adults living in Nashville, Tennessee, USA were represented among the donors. For unsorted samples, some 90 million PBMCs were counted, and genomic DNA was extracted using the QIAamp DNA Blood Mini kit. Blood was obtained by leukapheresis, after which PBMCs were separated by Ficoll-Histopaque density gradient centrifugation and cryopreserved in liquid nitrogen vapor phase. Paper-wide results and their limitations: Only blood was sampled, and tissue TCR repertoires likely differ from those in blood. Based on pairwise subsampling, the degree of clonotype sharing among donors was expected to be affected by sequencing depth. Because the study included a small number of donors, the genetic and exposure-history diversity represented was limited.

The TCR was taken from a woman aged 40 to 55 in good health. Some clones in this sample may be carry-over from other donors' samples. The sequence is built from TRBV2 and TRBJ2-1; the junction holds 7 bases that match TRBD1. The sample was PBMCs. The nucleotides are TGTGCCAGCAGAGCCACAGGGGATGAGCAGTTCTTC. Translated, this gives CASRATGDEQFF.